The rows below give T cell receptor beta chains drawn from one sample of a study of blood T cell repertoires in COVID-19. Repertoires were generated with immunoSEQ multiplex PCR, while TCRdb's copy carries only in-frame clones and drops some. The table shows about 430,000 clones, with 70% to 90% occurring only once. The sequencing input was PBMCs or T cells enriched from blood (not recorded which). All receptors derive from a woman younger than 30 who had been exposed to COVID-19. CDR3s include the opening cysteine and the closing phenylalanine or tryptophan. A D gene is named only where the DNA matches it firmly. Where a row states a size, it is once, few, many or the class of an expanded clone; other rows omit it.

D: -; size: -; J: TRBJ1-1; V: TRBV19; DNA: TGTGCCAGTAGTATGGTCAGGGGAAGCACTGAAGCTTTCTTT; CDR3: CASSMVRGSTEAFF
D: -; size: -; J: TRBJ2-5; V: TRBV7-9; DNA: TGTGCCAGCAGCTTGTCCGGGGGAAGGGAAGAGACCCAGTACTTC; CDR3: CASSLSGGREETQYF
D: -; size: -; J: TRBJ1-6; V: TRBV28; DNA: TGTGCCAGCAGTTTATCTGGTACCGGTACACCCCTCCACTTT; CDR3: CASSLSGTGTPLHF
D: -; size: -; J: TRBJ2-7; V: TRBV7-2; DNA: TGTGCCAGCAGCTCCTACAGGGATGCCTACGAGCAGTACTTC; CDR3: CASSSYRDAYEQYF
D: TRBD1; size: -; J: TRBJ1-1; V: TRBV28; DNA: TGTGCCAGCAGTCTCAGGGGGCGGGGCACTGAAGCTTTCTTT; CDR3: CASSLRGRGTEAFF
D: -; size: once; J: TRBJ1-1; V: TRBV2; DNA: TGTGCCAGCGAAAGCACCGGTGTGGCTGAAGCTTTCTTT; CDR3: CASESTGVAEAFF
D: TRBD1; size: -; J: TRBJ2-2; V: TRBV18; DNA: TGTGCCAGCTCTCTTACAGGGGACGTCAACGCCGGGGAGCTGTTTTTT; CDR3: CASSLTGDVNAGELFF
D: TRBD2; size: -; J: TRBJ2-7; V: TRBV15; DNA: TGTGCCACCAGCAGAGATGAGCCGGTTAGCGGGAACGAGCAGTACTTC; CDR3: CATSRDEPVSGNEQYF
D: TRBD2; size: once; J: TRBJ2-3; V: TRBV7-8; DNA: TGTGCCAGCAGCTCATTTCGACAGACTAGCGGGCTGAGCACAGATACGCAGTATTTT; CDR3: CASSSFRQTSGLSTDTQYF
D: TRBD1; size: -; J: TRBJ1-6; V: TRBV2; DNA: TGTGCCAGCAGCCTCCAAGGGGACAGGGGTAATTCACCCCTCCACTTT; CDR3: CASSLQGDRGNSPLHF
D: TRBD2; size: -; J: TRBJ2-7; V: TRBV28; DNA: TGTGCCAGCAGTTTTCACCTAACTGAGCGGGGGGCCTACGAGCAGTACTTC; CDR3: CASSFHLTERGAYEQYF